The 28 T cell receptor beta chains below all came from one sample that was sequenced in a study of T cells in Graves' hyperthyroidism and ophthalmopathy. The source material, RNA transcripts, was used to amplify TCR beta CDR3 regions. The HTBI primer set served for first-round RT-PCR of the TCR CDR3. TCRdb recomputed calls from the multiplex PCR reads with MiXCR, one row per CDR3 protein. The table shows about 280,000 distinct CDR3 sequences, with less than 30% occurring only once. The sequenced sample consisted of blood. These receptors came from a man aged 35 to 55 with Graves' hyperthyroidism that later progressed to Graves' ophthalmopathy.

The rearrangement joins TRBV28 to TRBJ1-2, with TRBD1 identical over 7 bases. The germline gives CDR1 MDHEN, CDR2 SYDVKM. J was trimmed by 3 bases and V by 4 bases; bases with no gene match: 11. The CDR3 is made up of 16 amino acids. The CDR3 nucleotides read TGTGCCAGCAGTTATTCGGACCTGACAGGGTACTATGGCTACACCTTC. Encoded protein: CASSYSDLTGYYGYTF.

This clonotype was recorded many times. This rearrangement joins TRBV6-5 to TRBJ1-2; the D gene is possibly TRBD1 (6 bases). The CDR3 length is 16 residues. CDR1 is MNHEY, CDR2 SVGAGI, per germline. V was pared by 4 bases and J by 0 bases, with 15 bases between. This chain's CDR3 is CASSSWGGGTNYGYTF. CDR3 sequence (DNA): TGTGCCAGCAGTTCGTGGGGAGGGGGGACTAACTATGGCTACACCTTC.

The J gene is TRBJ1-2, the V gene TRBV6-1, with D hard to call. The CDR3 runs 13 residues. Per germline, CDR1 MNHNS and CDR2 SASEGT. The V end was cut by 6 bases, the J end by 5 bases, with 13 bases between. The CDR3 DNA follows: TGTGCCAGCAGAGCCGACACTTCATATGGCTACACCTTC. Its protein product is CASRADTSYGYTF.

This clonotype was seen repeatedly, ten times or more. The rearrangement joins TRBV6-2 or TRBV6-3 to TRBJ1-1, with 7 bases that match TRBD1. Per the germline V gene, CDR1 is MNHEY and CDR2 is SVGEGT. The CDR3 has 13 amino acids. J gave up 7 bases and V 1 base, and 3 bases lay outside the gene matches. The CDR3 bases are TGTGCCAGCAGTTACTTCCAGGGGGGTGAAGCTTTCTTT. Translating gives CASSYFQGGEAFF.

The chain employs TRBV6-5 and TRBJ2-7, with D unresolved. Trimming pared 0 bases from V and 4 bases from J, leaving 10 bases between. The CDR3 has 14 residues. The germline gives CDR1 MNHEY, CDR2 SVGAGI. This CDR3 reads CASSYSRTTYEQYF. The DNA of the CDR3 is TGTGCCAGCAGTTACTCGAGGACCACTTACGAGCAGTACTTC.

The rearrangement uses TRBV12-3 or TRBV12-4 and TRBJ1-1; D uncertain. The CDR3 is made up of 16 amino acids. V was clipped by 6 bases and J by 0 bases, with 17 bases between them. CDR3 loop: CASSPELFYLNTEAFF. In DNA form, the CDR3 reads TGTGCCAGCAGCCCAGAGTTGTTTTACTTGAACACTGAAGCTTTCTTT.

This clonotype was observed a few times. The chain combines TRBV6-2 or TRBV6-3 with TRBJ2-5; no clear D gene. V lost 7 bases and J lost 5, with 8 bases in between. CDR3 length equals 11 residues. CDR1 and CDR2 (germline): MNHEY, SVGEGT. CDR3 region: CASTTFETQYF. CDR3 nucleotides: TGTGCCAGCACGACGTTTGAGACCCAGTACTTC.

This clonotype was counted many times. The chain is built from TRBV7-9 and TRBJ2-7, with D hard to call. The germline V gene has CDR1 SEHNR and CDR2 FQNEAQ (reference sequence). The CDR3 consists of 13 residues. V lost 3 bases and J lost 6, with 12 bases in between. Here the CDR3 reads CASSLDGVGEQYF. In DNA form, the CDR3 reads TGTGCCAGCAGCTTGGATGGAGTCGGCGAGCAGTACTTC.

This clonotype was counted between two and nine times. The J gene is TRBJ1-6, the V gene TRBV7-9; 7 bases match TRBD1. This CDR3 is 14 amino acids long. V trimming: 5 bases; J trimming: 5 bases; junction bases outside the gene matches: 3. Per the germline V gene, CDR1 is SEHNR and CDR2 is FQNEAQ (reference sequence). Written as DNA, the CDR3 is TGTGCCAGCAGCCGGGACAGTAATAATTCACCCCTCCACTTT. Translating gives CASSRDSNNSPLHF.

The chain couples TRBV6-5 to TRBJ1-1; no clear D gene. CDR1 and CDR2 from the germline V gene are MNHEY and SVGAGI. V was shortened by 11 bases and J by 7 bases, with 11 bases between the two germline ends. This CDR3 contains 10 residues. CDR3 region: CAVGRSEAFF. The CDR3 bases are TGTGCCGTCGGCAGGAGTGAAGCTTTCTTT.

This clonotype has a count of ten or more. The CDR3 does not close with the conserved phenylalanine or tryptophan, likely indicating a read error. V gene TRBV5-1 combines with J gene TRBJ1-1; D is possibly TRBD1 (5 bases). The CDR3 is made up of 14 amino acids. Germline V gene data show CDR1 as SGHRS and CDR2 as YFSETQ. The V end was cut by 4 bases, the J end by 2 bases, with 12 bases between. CDR3 in amino acids: CASSLRGFNTEAFL. The DNA of the CDR3 is TGCGCCAGCAGCCTGAGGGGATTCAACACTGAAGCTTTCCTT.

In this sample, this clonotype turned up many times. V usage is TRBV7-2 and J usage is TRBJ1-2, with unresolved D. Germline V gene lookup returns CDR1 SGHTA and CDR2 FQGNSA. The CDR3 is made up of 13 amino acids. V lost 1 base to trimming and J lost 4 bases, with 7 bases between them. The CDR3 DNA reads TGTGCCAGCAGCTTAGGGACGGTCTATGGCTACACCTTC. Its protein product is CASSLGTVYGYTF. The variable domain in full, with the rest retrieved from reference TRBV7-2 and TRBJ1-2, is GAGVSQSPSNKVTEKGKDVELRCDPISGHTALYWYRQSLGQGLEFLIYFQGNSAPDKSGLPSDRFSAERTGGSVSTLTIQRTQQEDSAVYLCASSLGTVYGYTFGSGTRLTVV.

This clonotype was picked up many times. V usage is TRBV29-1 and J usage is TRBJ2-7, with D possibly being TRBD2 (6 bases). Germline V lookup: CDR1 SQVTM, CDR2 ANQGSEA. V was trimmed by 4 bases and J by 4 bases, leaving 14 bases between them. This CDR3 region has 13 residues. The CDR3 DNA reads TGCAGCGTTGGAGGAGGGGCGGGGTACGAGCAGTACTTC. This encodes CSVGGGAGYEQYF.

This rearrangement joins TRBV13 to TRBJ2-5; TRBD2 agrees at 11 bases. Germline CDR1 reads PRHDT; CDR2 reads FYEKMQ (reference sequence). This CDR3 has 15 residues. V lost 3 bases, J lost 4 bases, and 4 bases stayed unmatched. The CDR3 DNA sequence: TGTGCCAGCAGCTTCCACACTAGCGGGGGAGAGACCCAGTACTTC. Translated: CASSFHTSGGETQYF. The entire variable domain, with the rest obtained from reference TRBV13 and TRBJ2-5, is as follows: AAGVIQSPRHLIKEKRETATLKCYPIPRHDTVYWYQQGPGQDPQFLISFYEKMQSDKGSIPDRFSAQQFSDYHSELNMSSLELGDSALYFCASSFHTSGGETQYFGPGTRLLVL.

This clonotype was seen at least ten times. The chain carries TRBV19 and TRBJ2-2; the match to TRBD2 covers 7 bases. In germline, CDR1 is LNHDA, CDR2 SQIVND (reference sequence). The junction had 28 bases not matched to a gene; V was cut back by 10 bases and J by 11 bases. The CDR3 length is 18 residues. The CDR3 loop reads CATYGGDEVGPFRAELFF. The CDR3 DNA reads as TGTGCCACGTATGGGGGGGACGAGGTTGGGCCCTTCAGGGCTGAGCTGTTTTTT.

In this sample, this clonotype turned up many times. The chain carries TRBV5-1 and TRBJ1-5, with TRBD1 matching over 11 bases. The CDR3 is made up of 15 amino acids. Germline V gene lookup returns CDR1 SGHRS and CDR2 YFSETQ. J lost 7 bases, V lost 0 bases, and 3 bases had no gene match. In DNA form, the CDR3 reads TGCGCCAGCAGCTTGGACGGGACAGGGGGACAGCCCCAGCATTTT. It codes for CASSLDGTGGQPQHF. The whole variable domain, filled in from reference TRBV5-1 and TRBJ1-5, reads KAGVTQTPRYLIKTRGQQVTLSCSPISGHRSVSWYQQTPGQGLQFLFEYFSETQRNKGNFPGRFSGRQFSNSRSEMNVSTLELGDSALYLCASSLDGTGGQPQHFGDGTRLSIL.

This clonotype is a singleton in its sample. One junction end disagrees with the germline gene, perhaps due to a read error. This rearrangement joins TRBV27 to TRBJ1-2, with 7 bases fitting TRBD1. Germline loops: CDR1 MNHEY, CDR2 SMNVEV (reference sequence). The CDR3 is made up of 16 amino acids. The CDR3 spells CVSGSGFTGVVYGYTF. DNA for the CDR3: TGTGTCAGCGGGTCGGGTTTCACAGGGGTAGTCTATGGCTACACCTTC.

This clonotype was seen repeatedly, ten times or more. This rearrangement joins TRBV6-5 to TRBJ1-1; a weak D match, TRBD1 (5 bases). Trimming took off 6 bases at V and 4 bases at J, with 15 bases between the two ends. CDR1 MNHEY and CDR2 SVGAGI come from the germline V gene. CDR3 length equals 14 residues. The CDR3 DNA follows: TGTGCCAGCAGCTCGGGACCTGGGGGCACTGAAGCTTTCTTT. Protein sequence: CASSSGPGGTEAFF.

CDR3 bases: TGTGCCAGCAGTTCCCTGGGAGGACAGGTGCAAGGCACCGGGGAGCTGTTTTTT. Amino acid sequence: CASSSLGGQVQGTGELFF. This chain uses TRBV6-2 or TRBV6-3 with TRBJ2-2; D perhaps matches TRBD1 (7 bases). This CDR3 has 18 amino acids. Looked up from germline, CDR1 is MNHEY and CDR2 is SVGEGT. The germline V and J ends were trimmed by 4 bases and 4 bases, with 22 bases remaining between them.

This clonotype was recorded at least ten times. The CDR3 spells CSVASAGGTYGYTF. DNA for the CDR3: TGCAGCGTTGCTTCCGCTGGCGGTACCTATGGCTACACCTTC. V gene TRBV29-1 combines with J gene TRBJ1-2; D unresolved. Germline V gene sequence: CDR1 SQVTM, CDR2 ANQGSEA. This CDR3 is 14 amino acids long. Trimming took 4 bases from V and 4 from J, leaving 16 bases between them.

This clonotype came up many times. This chain joins TRBV9 and TRBJ2-5; 9 bases are shared with TRBD1. The V segment lost 3 bases and the J segment 5 bases; nucleotides outside the gene matches: 5. Germline CDR1 SGDLS, CDR2 YYNGEE. This CDR3 has 14 residues. Here the CDR3 reads CASSADRGWETQYF. CDR3 sequence (DNA): TGTGCCAGCAGCGCGGACAGGGGCTGGGAGACCCAGTACTTC.

CDR3 in DNA: TGCGCCAGCAGCCAAGAGACGGGGGTCAGGAGTGGTCGGTACGAGCAGTACTTC. Translated, it gives CASSQETGVRSGRYEQYF. The genes are TRBV4-3 and TRBJ2-7, with D perhaps matching TRBD2 (6 bases). The V and J ends lost 0 bases and 4 bases respectively, with 22 bases between them. The CDR3 has 18 residues. Germline CDR1 is LGHNA and CDR2 is YSLEER.

Ten or more counts support this clonotype. The V call is TRBV19, the J call TRBJ1-5; D gene ambiguous. Germline loops: CDR1 LNHDA, CDR2 SQIVND (reference sequence). The CDR3 has 15 residues. V dropped 6 bases and J dropped 6 bases, with 18 bases sitting between them. The CDR3 DNA follows: TGTGCCAGTAGGACGCCCGGTTCCCCGGGTCAGCCCCAGCATTTT. Amino acid sequence: CASRTPGSPGQPQHF. The complete variable domain, with remaining parts taken from reference TRBV19 and TRBJ1-5, reads DGGITQSPKYLFRKEGQNVTLSCEQNLNHDAMYWYRQDPGQGLRLIYYSQIVNDFQKGDIAEGYSVSREKKESFPLTVTSAQKNPTAFYLCASRTPGSPGQPQHFGDGTRLSIL.

This clonotype was seen repeatedly, ten times or more. The CDR3 sequence is CASSFRTGGDYGYTF. DNA for the CDR3: TGTGCCAGCAGCTTCCGGACAGGGGGAGACTATGGCTACACCTTC. The chain combines TRBV13 with TRBJ1-2; 10 nucleotides line up with TRBD1. The CDR3 loop spans 15 amino acids. V lost 3 bases and J lost 3; bases outside the gene matches: 4. Germline CDR1 and CDR2: PRHDT and FYEKMQ (reference sequence).

In its sample, this clonotype was seen many times. As DNA, the CDR3 is TGTGCCACCAGTGAGGGGGTTCACGAGCAGTACTTC. Translating it yields CATSEGVHEQYF. J is TRBJ2-7 and V is TRBV24-1, with D tentatively TRBD1 or TRBD2 (5 bases each). This CDR3 has 12 amino acids. Germline V gives CDR1 KGHDR, CDR2 SFDVKD. V gave up 4 bases and J gave up 5 bases, with 8 bases separating them.

In its sample, this clonotype was seen many times. Germline and junction disagree at one end, which may indicate a read error. The chain recombines TRBV20-1 with TRBJ2-7; TRBD2 matches at 8 bases. Germline CDR1 and CDR2: DFQATT and SNEGSKA (reference sequence). The CDR3 totals 13 residues. CDR3 coding DNA: TGCAGTGCCAGAGGCTGGGGCGGGGGGGAGCAGTACTTC. Protein sequence: CSARGWGGGEQYF.

This clonotype has ten or more counts. The chain couples TRBV11-1 to TRBJ2-7, with 12 bases fitting TRBD2. This CDR3 comprises 17 residues. With 4 bases clipped from V and 5 bases from J, the junction kept 12 bases outside the gene matches. Germline V gene data show CDR1 as SGHAT and CDR2 as FQDESV (reference sequence). This chain's CDR3 is CASSSSRMRTSGDEQYF. DNA for the CDR3: TGTGCCAGCAGCTCCTCCAGGATGAGGACTAGCGGGGACGAGCAGTACTTC.

In this sample, this clonotype turned up many times. The V call is TRBV7-2, the J call TRBJ2-7; the D gene is possibly TRBD2 (6 bases). CDR1 is SGHTA and CDR2 is FQGNSA in the germline V gene. Trimming took 2 bases from V and 0 from J, leaving 14 bases between them. CDR3 size: 16 residues. CDR3 sequence (DNA): TGTGCCAGCAGCTTATTTAGCGGCCGCAGCTCCTACGAGCAGTACTTC. Translation gives CASSLFSGRSSYEQYF.